The rows below give T cell receptor beta chains drawn from one sample of a study of blood T cell repertoires in COVID-19. Sequencing was performed with immunoSEQ multiplex PCR; in TCRdb, only in-frame clones are kept and a portion is missing. This table has about 200,000 clones, about 88% appearing once. Sequencing used peripheral blood. These receptors were obtained from a woman between 50 and 59 years old with COVID-19, enrolled during active disease. The CDR3 runs from the conserved cysteine through the conserved F or W. D genes are given only for firm matches. Clone size is given for some rows only: seen once, a few or many times, or a class if the clone is expanded.

>TRBJ1-5|14|TRBV6-2/TRBV6-3|NA|NA
TGTGCCAGCAGTTCCCGGGGGGGAAAGCGGCCCCAGCATTTT
CASSSRGGKRPQHF
>TRBJ2-3|13|TRBV7-8|NA|NA
TGTGCCAGCAGCCGTCCCTCCTTAGATACGCAGTATTTT
CASSRPSLDTQYF
>TRBJ2-7|13|TRBV7-3|NA|NA
TGTGCCAGCAGCTCGACAGGGAGGCACGAGCAGTACTTC
CASSSTGRHEQYF
>TRBJ2-7|14|TRBV6-2/TRBV6-3|TRBD1|once
TGTGCCAGCAGTTACTCCCGACAGGGCTACGAGCAGTACTTC
CASSYSRQGYEQYF
>TRBJ1-6|15|TRBV3-1/TRBV3-2|NA|NA
TGTGCCAGCAGCCAAGATCGCTACTATAATTCACCCCTCCACTTT
CASSQDRYYNSPLHF
>TRBJ2-1|13|TRBV5-1|NA|NA
TGCGCCAGCAGCTTGGTTGCCGAGAATGAGCAGTTCTTC
CASSLVAENEQFF
>TRBJ2-1|18|TRBV5-8|NA|NA
TGTGCCAGCAGCTTCGAAGCTTCGACTGAGAGCTCCTACAATGAGCAGTTCTTC
CASSFEASTESSYNEQFF
>TRBJ2-3|14|TRBV3-1/TRBV3-2|TRBD1|many
TGTGCCAGCAGCCAAGATCTAGGGGGCGAAACGCAGTATTTT
CASSQDLGGETQYF
>TRBJ1-1|15|TRBV18|NA|NA
TGTGCCAGCTCACCATTTTCTGGGCTAAACACTGAAGCTTTCTTT
CASSPFSGLNTEAFF
>TRBJ1-4|14|TRBV10-1|TRBD1|few
TGCGCCAGCAGGGGGGACAGGGAGAATGAAAAACTGTTTTTT
CASRGDRENEKLFF
>TRBJ1-5|15|TRBV5-1|NA|NA
TGCGCCAGCAGCTTGGACAGTCCTAGCAATCAGCCCCAGCATTTT
CASSLDSPSNQPQHF
>TRBJ1-1|15|TRBV7-8|NA|NA
TGTGCCAGCAGCTTAGGGGGGCTCATGAACACTGAAGCTTTCTTT
CASSLGGLMNTEAFF
>TRBJ2-1|14|TRBV6-6|NA|many
TGTGCCAGCAGGCCAAGGTTGGGGCCGGATGAGCAGTTCTTC
CASRPRLGPDEQFF
>TRBJ2-7|13|TRBV19|TRBD1|NA
TGTGCCACATCGACAGGGGCGATAAACGAGCAGTACTTC
CATSTGAINEQYF
>TRBJ2-1|14|TRBV2|TRBD1|NA
TGTGCCAGCACCGGCGATACAGGGGTCAATGAGCAGTTCTTC
CASTGDTGVNEQFF
>TRBJ2-1|13|TRBV19|TRBD2|NA
TGTGCCAGTAGTCGTGCGGGGGACAATGAGCAGTTCTTC
CASSRAGDNEQFF
>TRBJ2-7|13|TRBV7-6|NA|NA
TGTGCCAGCAGCTTAGTAGAAGCGGGCGAGCAGTACTTC
CASSLVEAGEQYF
>TRBJ1-6|14|TRBV27|NA|NA
TGTGCCAGCAGTTTAGGGGGGGGTAATTCACCCCTCCACTTT
CASSLGGGNSPLHF
>TRBJ1-4|15|TRBV11-2|TRBD1|NA
TGTGCCAGCAGCTTAGCTTTCAGGGGGCGCGAAAAACTGTTTTTT
CASSLAFRGREKLFF
>TRBJ2-3|14|TRBV7-2|NA|once
TGTGCCAGCAGCTCACGGGTGAAGGCAGATACGCAGTATTTT
CASSSRVKADTQYF
>TRBJ1-1|17|TRBV11-3|TRBD1|NA
TGTGCCAGCAGCTCTCCCGCGGGGACAGGAACGAACACTGAAGCTTTCTTT
CASSSPAGTGTNTEAFF
>TRBJ1-2|15|TRBV9|NA|NA
TGTGCCAGCAGCGTAGCCCGCGGTGGTGTCTATGGCTACACCTTC
CASSVARGGVYGYTF
>TRBJ1-6|16|TRBV10-3|TRBD1|NA
TGTGCCATCAGTGAGTTTGGACAGGGGAAGAATTCACCCCTCCACTTT
CAISEFGQGKNSPLHF